What follows are 24 T cell receptor beta chains derived from one specimen sequenced in a study of identical twins' blood T cells. TCRdb reprocessed the 5' RACE reads via MiXCR and lists one record per CDR3 protein. Of 350,000 to 400,000 distinct CDR3 sequences listed, over 25% were seen once; the top ten hold roughly 5.5%. The sequencing sample was made of PBMCs. Source of these receptors: a woman aged 18-49 years in good health.

This clonotype has just a few counts. Germline and junction disagree at one end, which may indicate a read error. J is TRBJ1-2 and V is TRBV12-3 or TRBV12-4, with unresolved D. CDR3 length: 13 residues. The CDR3: CASSFIQRYGYAF. CDR3 nucleotides: TGTGCCAGCAGTTTCATCCAGCGCTATGGCTACGCCTTC.

The genes are TRBV18 and TRBJ1-2; D gene uncertain. CDR1 KGHSH and CDR2 LQKENI come from the germline V gene. This CDR3 comprises 14 residues. Trimming removed 0 bases at V and 2 bases at J, with 7 bases between. The CDR3 nucleotides are TGTGCCAGCTCACCACCTCAGGCGAACTATGGCTACACCTTC. Translated, it gives CASSPPQANYGYTF.

The chain carries TRBV6-6 and TRBJ2-1, with D unresolved. Germline CDR1 reads MNHNY; CDR2 reads SVGAGI (reference sequence). There are 11 residues in the CDR3. Trimming pared 2 bases from V and 8 bases from J, leaving 4 bases between. CDR3 in DNA: TGTGCCAGCAGTTACAGCGATGAGCAGTTCTTC. It encodes CASSYSDEQFF.

In its sample, this clonotype was seen a few times. V is TRBV29-1 and J is TRBJ2-3, with 10 bases that match TRBD2. Germline lookup yields CDR1 SQVTM and CDR2 ANQGSEA. The CDR3 is 15 amino acids. With 4 bases clipped from V and 6 bases from J, the junction kept 10 bases outside the gene matches. This CDR3 is CSVGPLLAGDDTQYF. The CDR3, as DNA: TGCAGCGTTGGACCGCTCCTAGCGGGAGATGATACGCAGTATTTT.

The V gene is TRBV5-1, the J gene TRBJ1-4, with 7 bases lining up with TRBD1. The CDR3 is made up of 13 amino acids. V dropped 3 bases and J dropped 7; count of bases not matched to a gene: 3. CDR1 and CDR2 (germline): SGHRS, YFSETQ. This CDR3 is CASSSKGAEKLFF. CDR3 nucleotides: TGCGCCAGCAGCTCCAAGGGGGCTGAAAAACTGTTTTTT.

The V gene is TRBV20-1, the J gene TRBJ2-7; 7 nucleotides line up with TRBD1. The CDR3 contains 13 residues. CDR1 and CDR2 from the germline V gene are DFQATT and SNEGSKA (reference sequence). V lost 5 bases to trimming and J lost 7 bases; unmatched junction nucleotides: 11. The CDR3 nucleotides are TGCAGTGCTGGGAGACAGGGCGTCTTGGAGCAGTACTTC. The encoded protein is CSAGRQGVLEQYF.

In the case of this clonotype: A junction boundary mismatches the germline segment, possibly from a read error. The rearrangement uses TRBV11-2 and TRBJ2-2, with 7 bases lining up with TRBD2. The CDR3 length is 13 residues. CDR1 SGHAT and CDR2 FQNNGV come from the germline V gene. The CDR3 sequence is CACSGTATGELFF. Here the CDR3 DNA reads TGTGCCTGCAGCGGGACGGCCACCGGGGAGCTGTTTTTT.

In DNA form, the CDR3 reads TGTGCCAGCAGTTATTCGGCGGGAGGGGATGAGCAGTTCTTC. It codes for CASSYSAGGDEQFF. This chain joins TRBV6-5 and TRBJ2-1, with TRBD2 matching over 9 bases. Germline CDR1 reads MNHEY; CDR2 reads SVGAGI. The CDR3 is 14 amino acids. V lost 3 bases and J lost 8; bases outside the gene matches: 5.

This clonotype was recorded at least ten times. This chain uses TRBV20-1 with TRBJ1-5; D possibly corresponds to TRBD1 (6 bases). V was cut by 3 bases and J by 2 bases, with 8 bases left in between. Germline V gene sequence: CDR1 DFQATT, CDR2 SNEGSKA (reference sequence). The CDR3 runs to 13 residues. The CDR3: CSASRTGNQPQHF. Here the CDR3 DNA reads TGCAGTGCTAGTCGGACAGGCAATCAGCCCCAGCATTTT.

This chain uses TRBV29-1 with TRBJ2-2; 8 nucleotides agree with TRBD2. The CDR3 runs 14 residues. The trim removed 3 bases at V and 3 bases at J, leaving 3 bases unmatched. Per the germline V gene, CDR1 is SQVTM and CDR2 is ANQGSEA. The CDR3 spells CSVDLAGHTGELFF. CDR3 coding DNA: TGCAGCGTTGATCTAGCGGGTCACACCGGGGAGCTGTTTTTT.

This clonotype was picked up many times. V is TRBV2 and J is TRBJ1-4; possibly TRBD1 for D (5 bases). The CDR3 length is 12 residues. CDR1 SNHLY and CDR2 FYNNEI come from the germline V gene. Deletions cut 3 bases from V and 11 bases from J, with 10 bases between. The CDR3 reads CASSEEGEKLFF. CDR3 sequence (DNA): TGTGCCAGCAGTGAGGAAGGGGAGAAACTGTTTTTT. Variable domain in full (rest from reference TRBV2 and TRBJ1-4): EPEVTQTPSHQVTQMGQEVILRCVPISNHLYFYWYRQILGQKVEFLVSFYNNEISEKSEIFDDQFSVERPDGSNFTLKIRSTKLEDSAMYFCASSEEGEKLFFGSGTQLSVL.

This clonotype was detected many times. The chain combines TRBV27 with TRBJ2-3; tentative D call: TRBD2 (7 bases). V gave up 2 bases and J gave up 6 bases, with 15 bases separating them. The CDR3 runs to 15 residues. Germline assignment: CDR1 MNHEY and CDR2 SMNVEV (reference sequence). The chain's CDR3 is CASSLLGGGGDTQYF. CDR3 bases: TGTGCCAGCAGTTTACTCGGCGGGGGCGGTGATACGCAGTATTTT.

This rearrangement joins TRBV20-1 to TRBJ2-5; TRBD2 agrees at 9 bases. CDR1 DFQATT and CDR2 SNEGSKA come from the germline V gene (reference sequence). The CDR3 has 14 amino acids. The V gene end was trimmed by 0 bases and the J gene end by 4 bases; junction bases not matched to a gene: 3. CDR3 in amino acids: CSARERGGPETQYF. CDR3 DNA sequence: TGCAGTGCTAGAGAGCGGGGGGGGCCAGAGACCCAGTACTTC.

The chain couples TRBV20-1 to TRBJ1-1; TRBD1 is a possible D gene (6 bases). The germline V and J ends were trimmed by 1 base and 5 bases, with 11 bases remaining between them. This CDR3 is 13 amino acids long. Germline loops: CDR1 DFQATT, CDR2 SNEGSKA (reference sequence). The CDR3 DNA reads as TGCAGTGCTAGAGCAGGGGCAGGAACTGAAGCTTTCTTT. Protein sequence: CSARAGAGTEAFF.

The chain combines TRBV20-1 with TRBJ2-5, with unresolved D. Germline values: CDR1 DFQATT, CDR2 SNEGSKA (reference sequence). There are 13 residues in the CDR3. Trimming took 7 bases from V and 3 from J, leaving 15 bases between them. The CDR3: CSGSHQMKETQYF. CDR3 in DNA: TGCAGTGGCAGCCATCAGATGAAAGAGACCCAGTACTTC.

V and J are TRBV19 and TRBJ1-2; TRBD1 might be the D (5 bases). The germline V gene has CDR1 LNHDA and CDR2 SQIVND (reference sequence). Trimming removed 3 bases at V and 6 bases at J, with 11 bases between. The CDR3 loop spans 13 amino acids. The CDR3 reads CASSIVTAHGYTF. CDR3 nucleotides: TGTGCCAGTAGTATCGTGACAGCTCATGGCTACACCTTC. Full variable domain (outside the CDR3, taken from reference TRBV19 and TRBJ1-2): DGGITQSPKYLFRKEGQNVTLSCEQNLNHDAMYWYRQDPGQGLRLIYYSQIVNDFQKGDIAEGYSVSREKKESFPLTVTSAQKNPTAFYLCASSIVTAHGYTFGSGTRLTVV.

This clonotype was seen a handful of times. The V call is TRBV19, the J call TRBJ1-5; 7 bases align to TRBD1. V shed 5 bases, J shed 9 bases, and the junction held 19 bases outside the gene matches. The CDR3 contains 17 residues. CDR1 and CDR2 from the germline V gene are LNHDA and SQIVND (reference sequence). The CDR3 here is CASSSRQGFFSGAPQHF. For the CDR3, the DNA is TGTGCCAGTAGTTCCCGACAGGGTTTCTTCTCAGGCGCGCCCCAGCATTTT.

In its sample, this clonotype was seen a few times. V and J are TRBV7-2 and TRBJ2-1; 7 bases match TRBD2. The trim removed 5 bases at V and 7 bases at J, leaving 5 bases unmatched. In germline, CDR1 is SGHTA, CDR2 FQGNSA. This CDR3 has 13 residues. The CDR3 spells CASSPLAVNEQFF. In nucleotides, the CDR3 is TGTGCCAGCAGCCCTCTAGCGGTTAATGAGCAGTTCTTC.

V and J are TRBV29-1 and TRBJ2-1; D not certain. The CDR3 is 11 residues long. Trimming pared 5 bases from V and 8 bases from J, leaving 10 bases between. Per the germline V gene, CDR1 is SQVTM and CDR2 is ANQGSEA. The CDR3 sequence is CSVRPYDEQFF. The DNA for the CDR3 is TGCAGCGTTCGGCCTTACGATGAGCAGTTCTTC.

The V call is TRBV20-1, the J call TRBJ1-6; tentatively, D is TRBD1 (5 bases). V shed 5 bases and J shed 5 bases, with 16 bases lying between them. This CDR3 is built from 15 residues. In germline, CDR1 is DFQATT, CDR2 SNEGSKA (reference sequence). This chain's CDR3 is CSAAKGRADNSPLHF. Written as DNA, the CDR3 is TGCAGTGCTGCAAAGGGACGGGCAGATAATTCACCCCTCCACTTT.

The chain is built from TRBV12-3 or TRBV12-4 and TRBJ1-5, with a weak D call TRBD1 (5 bases). Trimming removed 6 bases from V and 4 bases from J, with 13 bases in between. The CDR3 totals 14 residues. The CDR3: CASSYDRQNQPQHF. The CDR3 DNA sequence: TGTGCCAGCAGCTATGACAGACAAAATCAGCCCCAGCATTTT.

This rearrangement joins TRBV6-2 or TRBV6-3 to TRBJ2-1; TRBD2 might be the D (6 bases). The CDR3 runs 14 residues. Trimming cost V 5 bases and J 7 bases, with 15 bases left between them. Germline assignment: CDR1 MNHEY and CDR2 SVGEGT. CDR3: CASSTSAGLNEQFF. The CDR3 DNA is TGTGCCAGCAGTACCTCGGCGGGGTTGAATGAGCAGTTCTTC.

This clonotype was recorded many times. J is TRBJ1-1 and V is TRBV7-2; 7 nucleotides align to TRBD1. Trimming cost V 5 bases and J 1 base; bases outside gene matches: 4. The CDR3 runs to 14 residues. Per germline, CDR1 SGHTA and CDR2 FQGNSA. The chain's CDR3 is CASSPDRANTEAFF. The CDR3 DNA follows: TGTGCCAGCAGCCCTGACAGGGCGAACACTGAAGCTTTCTTT. Looking up the rest from reference TRBV7-2 and TRBJ1-1 gives the full variable domain: GAGVSQSPSNKVTEKGKDVELRCDPISGHTALYWYRQSLGQGLEFLIYFQGNSAPDKSGLPSDRFSAERTGGSVSTLTIQRTQQEDSAVYLCASSPDRANTEAFFGQGTRLTVV.

This clonotype was observed many times. The chain has TRBV19 and TRBJ2-1; 9 bases are shared with TRBD2. This CDR3 has 18 amino acids. V trimming: 6 bases; J trimming: 8 bases; junction bases outside the gene matches: 20. From germline, CDR1 is LNHDA and CDR2 SQIVND (reference sequence). The CDR3 DNA follows: TGTGCCAGTAGCCTTGGGAAAGCCGGACTAGCGTCTTTCCATGAGCAGTTCTTC. As protein: CASSLGKAGLASFHEQFF.